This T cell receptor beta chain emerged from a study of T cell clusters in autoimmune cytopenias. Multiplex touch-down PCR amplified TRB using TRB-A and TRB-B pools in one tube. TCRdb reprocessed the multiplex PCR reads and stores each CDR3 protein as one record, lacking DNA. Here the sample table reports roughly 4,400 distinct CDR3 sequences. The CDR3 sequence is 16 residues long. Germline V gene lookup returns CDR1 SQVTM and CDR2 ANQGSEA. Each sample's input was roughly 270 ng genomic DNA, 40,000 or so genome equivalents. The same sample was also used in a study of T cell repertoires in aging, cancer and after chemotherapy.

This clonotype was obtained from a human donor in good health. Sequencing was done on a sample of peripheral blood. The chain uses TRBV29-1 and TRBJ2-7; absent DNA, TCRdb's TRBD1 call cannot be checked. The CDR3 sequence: CSALLPGQGLGVGQYF.